This TCR beta chain was found in a study of radiation and T cells in renal cell carcinoma. Remarks on this clone: As yet, its antigen is unknown.

Findings and limits, study-wide: Top tumor clonotypes rose in blood 2 weeks post-radiation, then contracted. No pretreatment tumor biopsies were available for baseline clonotypes.

Regarding time point: blood 4 weeks post-SBRT, at nephrectomy. This sample's treatment: 15 Gy SBRT to primary tumor, nephrectomy 4 weeks later. Here immunoSEQ multiplex PCR was the method, and the copy in TCRdb shows in-frame clones only, minus some. This table has 140,000 to 150,000 clones, approximately 86% appearing once. The V gene's germline CDR1 is LGHNA and CDR2 YNFKEQ. V was shortened by 2 bases and J by 2 bases, with 11 bases between the two germline ends. The CDR3 covers 15 residues. This TCR was recovered from a woman aged 50 to 60 with renal cell carcinoma. The rearrangement links TRBV4-2 to TRBJ2-3; no firm D call. Here the sequenced sample was blood, taken from a patient whose treatment included radiotherapy and nephrectomy. The CDR3 region is CASSQSIGTTDTQYF. CDR3 in DNA: TGTGCCAGCAGCCAATCTATAGGTACCACAGATACGCAGTATTTT.